The 25 T cell receptor beta chains in this list originate from one sample, sequenced in a study of graft-versus-host responses after intestinal transplantation. Their antigens are not known. Assay: immunoSEQ multiplex PCR; the TCRdb copy retains only in-frame clones and omits some. The sample gives about 92,000 clones, around four fifths of which show up once; about 18% is in the top ten. The source was unstimulated CD8+ T cells sorted from spleen or lymph node cells, collected before intestinal transplant. These receptor sequences come from a human donor who received an intestinal transplant.

This chain joins TRBV4-2 and TRBJ1-4, with D hard to call. The CDR3 has 14 residues. The germline V gene has CDR1 LGHNA and CDR2 YNFKEQ. V lost 4 bases to trimming and J lost 8 bases, with 14 bases between them. The CDR3 DNA reads TGTGCCAGCAGCCCTCAACCCTTACTCGAAAAACTGTTTTTT. It codes for CASSPQPLLEKLFF.

The chain links TRBV6-4 to TRBJ2-2, with 7 bases aligning to TRBD2. CDR3 size: 16 residues. Germline values: CDR1 MRHNA, CDR2 SNTAGT. J lost 3 bases, V lost 4 bases, and 8 bases had no gene match. The CDR3, as DNA: TGTGCCAGCAGTGCCCGCGGGAGACCTCACACCGGGGAGCTGTTTTTT. It codes for CASSARGRPHTGELFF.

The chain links TRBV9 to TRBJ1-3; TRBD1 matches at 7 bases. V lost 0 bases and J lost 2; bases outside the gene matches: 5. The CDR3 runs 16 residues. Germline CDR1 SGDLS, CDR2 YYNGEE. Written as DNA, the CDR3 is TGTGCCAGCAGCGTAGCAGGGGGGCCGACTGGAAACACCATATATTTT. This codes for CASSVAGGPTGNTIYF.

This chain uses TRBV5-4 with TRBJ2-5, with a possible D match to TRBD1 (6 bases). Trimming removed 4 bases at V and 4 bases at J, with 17 bases between. The CDR3 length is 15 residues. The germline V gene encodes CDR1 SGHNT and CDR2 YYREEE (reference sequence). The CDR3 is CASSPRGNLGETQYF. CDR3 nucleotide sequence: TGTGCCAGCAGCCCGAGGGGGAACCTCGGAGAGACCCAGTACTTC.

CDR3 sequence reads: CASSLGPRGTALNSPLHF. As DNA, the CDR3 is TGTGCCAGCAGCTTAGGGCCCCGCGGGACAGCCCTTAATTCACCCCTCCACTTT. The J gene is TRBJ1-6, the V gene TRBV7-6, with 7 bases fitting TRBD1. There are 18 residues in the CDR3. V was pared by 1 base and J by 6 bases, with 12 bases of the junction left unmatched. The germline CDR1 and CDR2 sequences are SGHVS and FNYEAQ.

This chain connects TRBV4-1 to TRBJ2-2, with 9 bases that match TRBD1. CDR1 and CDR2 (germline): MGHRA, YSYEKL. Germline trimming cut 0 bases from V and 4 bases from J; bases unmatched to any gene: 12. The CDR3 loop spans 19 amino acids. The CDR3 reads CASSQEGAGTGFPTGELFF. CDR3 nucleotide sequence: TGCGCCAGCAGCCAAGAAGGCGCCGGGACAGGGTTCCCCACCGGGGAGCTGTTTTTT.

The gene calls are TRBV19 and TRBJ2-3; 10 bases fit TRBD2. The CDR3 length is 17 residues. Trimming took 2 bases from V and 0 from J; bases not matched to a gene: 5. Germline V gene lookup returns CDR1 LNHDA and CDR2 SQIVND (reference sequence). In DNA form, the CDR3 reads TGTGCCAGTAGTATACTAGCGGGGGACTCTAGCACAGATACGCAGTATTTT. Translated, it gives CASSILAGDSSTDTQYF.

This clone has only one observation. CDR3: CASSQGLAGGTDTQYF. The CDR3 DNA reads as TGTGCCAGCAGCCAGGGACTAGCGGGGGGCACAGATACGCAGTATTTT. V and J are TRBV7-6 and TRBJ2-3; 14 bases are shared with TRBD2. Germline CDR1 reads SGHVS; CDR2 reads FNYEAQ. CDR3 length: 16 amino acids. J gave up 1 base and V 5 bases, and 2 bases lay outside the gene matches.

This clone is a singleton in its sample. V gene TRBV29-1 combines with J gene TRBJ2-1, with D possibly TRBD2 on 5 matching bases. Germline CDR1 reads SQVTM; CDR2 reads ANQGSEA. The CDR3 length is 14 residues. Trimming took 6 bases from V and 1 from J, leaving 13 bases between them. The CDR3 loop reads CSVNAGLSYNEQFF. The CDR3 DNA is TGCAGCGTAAACGCGGGTCTATCCTACAATGAGCAGTTCTTC.

This clone was detected once. V is TRBV5-6 and J is TRBJ2-1, with TRBD1 identical over 9 bases. The V gene end was trimmed by 0 bases and the J gene end by 6 bases; junction bases not matched to a gene: 10. Germline-derived CDR1 and CDR2 are SGHDT and YYEEEE. The CDR3 has 17 residues. CDR3 DNA sequence: TGTGCCAGCAGCTTGGCTGTATACAGGGGGCGGTCCAATGAGCAGTTCTTC. Its translation is CASSLAVYRGRSNEQFF.

CDR3 residues: CASSPGRWPGSTGELFF. In nucleotides, the CDR3 is TGTGCCAGCAGCCCGGGGAGGTGGCCGGGGTCCACCGGGGAGCTGTTTTTT. The V and J genes are TRBV28 and TRBJ2-2; weak D call: TRBD2 (6 bases). There are 17 residues in the CDR3. The V end lost 6 bases, the J end lost 4 bases, and 21 bases lay between the germline ends. The germline V gene has CDR1 MDHEN and CDR2 SYDVKM.

V gene TRBV19 combines with J gene TRBJ2-2; unclear D gene. CDR1 and CDR2 from the germline V gene are LNHDA and SQIVND (reference sequence). The CDR3 length is 13 residues. The germline V and J ends were trimmed by 5 bases and 5 bases, with 9 bases remaining between them. The CDR3 DNA follows: TGTGCCAGTAGTCCCCTGTCGACCGGGGAGCTGTTTTTT. Translation gives CASSPLSTGELFF.

The rearrangement links TRBV2 to TRBJ2-5; the match to TRBD2 covers 12 bases. V lost 5 bases to trimming and J lost 4 bases; unmatched junction nucleotides: 5. Germline assignment: CDR1 SNHLY and CDR2 FYNNEI. The length of the CDR3 is 15 residues. As DNA, the CDR3 is TGTGCCAGCAGTACCGGACTAGCGGGACCAGAGACCCAGTACTTC. This gives the protein CASSTGLAGPETQYF.

This clone was picked up a small number of times. The chain couples TRBV27 to TRBJ2-3, with D unclear. Deletions cut 8 bases from V and 0 bases from J, with 12 bases between. The length of the CDR3 is 14 residues. Looked up from germline, CDR1 is MNHEY and CDR2 is SMNVEV (reference sequence). CDR3 protein: CASRTGFSTDTQYF. CDR3 coding DNA: TGTGCCAGCCGGACGGGTTTTAGCACAGATACGCAGTATTTT.

The V gene is TRBV5-6, the J gene TRBJ1-1; 7 bases map to TRBD1. The CDR3 sequence is 16 residues long. The V gene's germline CDR1 is SGHDT and CDR2 YYEEEE. V was clipped by 4 bases and J by 1 base; unmatched bases: 10. The CDR3 DNA reads as TGTGCCAGCAGCCCTCCCTCTAGGACAGGGAACACTGAAGCTTTCTTT. Its protein is CASSPPSRTGNTEAFF.

The CDR3 protein is CASSFLAGAGNEQFF. CDR3 DNA sequence: TGTGCCAGCAGCTTCTTAGCGGGAGCGGGGAATGAGCAGTTCTTC. The J gene is TRBJ2-1, the V gene TRBV7-2, with 9 bases that match TRBD2. Per the germline V gene, CDR1 is SGHTA and CDR2 is FQGNSA. Losses at the gene ends were 3 bases for V and 7 bases for J; bases not matched to a gene: 7. CDR3 length equals 15 residues.

The V call is TRBV25-1, the J call TRBJ2-3; D remains unclear. This CDR3 spans 12 amino acids. Germline CDR1 reads MGHDK; CDR2 reads SYGVNS. V dropped 3 bases and J dropped 2 bases, with 3 bases sitting between them. The chain's CDR3 is CASSELTDTQYF. CDR3 bases: TGTGCCAGCAGTGAGCTCACAGATACGCAGTATTTT. The whole variable domain, filled in from reference TRBV25-1 and TRBJ2-3, reads EADIYQTPRYLVIGTGKKITLECSQTMGHDKMYWYQQDPGMELHLIHYSYGVNSTEKGDLSSESTVSRIRTEHFPLTLESARPSHTSQYLCASSELTDTQYFGPGTRLTVL.

J is TRBJ2-1 and V is TRBV27, with TRBD2 as a possible D gene (7 bases). This CDR3 has 13 residues. Germline V gives CDR1 MNHEY, CDR2 SMNVEV (reference sequence). Trimming removed 1 base from V and 8 bases from J, with 9 bases in between. This CDR3 reads CASSLWGGDEQFF. The CDR3 coding sequence is TGTGCCAGCAGTTTATGGGGGGGCGATGAGCAGTTCTTC.

The CDR3 nucleotides read TGTGCCAGCAGCTTGGCTAGGGGGAGTTATACCGGGGAGCTGTTTTTT. Its protein product is CASSLARGSYTGELFF. The V gene is TRBV7-6, the J gene TRBJ2-2, with D tentatively TRBD1 (6 bases). CDR3 length: 16 residues. The V gene's germline CDR1 is SGHVS and CDR2 FNYEAQ. Between the trimmed V and J ends, which lost 3 bases and 5 bases, there was a span of 16 bases.

The chain is built from TRBV9 and TRBJ2-2, with D tentatively TRBD1 or TRBD2 (5 bases each). The length of the CDR3 is 17 residues. V dropped 0 bases and J dropped 1 base, with 13 bases sitting between them. Germline CDR1 SGDLS, CDR2 YYNGEE. This CDR3 is CASSVAEGRRNTGELFF. The CDR3 coding sequence is TGTGCCAGCAGCGTAGCAGAGGGGCGAAGGAACACCGGGGAGCTGTTTTTT.

The CDR3 region has the DNA TGTGCCAGCAGCTTAGTAAGGGGTCACTATAATTCACCCCTCCACTTT. Translation gives CASSLVRGHYNSPLHF. V and J are TRBV7-9 and TRBJ1-6; perhaps TRBD1 as D (5 bases). This CDR3 is built from 16 residues. Trimming left V 1 base short and J 3 bases short, with 10 bases between. Germline values: CDR1 SEHNR, CDR2 FQNEAQ (reference sequence).

The rearrangement uses TRBV19 and TRBJ2-7, with 9 bases fitting TRBD1. CDR3 length: 14 residues. The ends lost 1 base at V and 7 bases at J; junction bases unmatched: 5. Germline-derived CDR1 and CDR2 are LNHDA and SQIVND (reference sequence). CDR3 protein: CASSIAGQGCEQYF. DNA of the CDR3: TGTGCCAGTAGTATAGCGGGACAGGGTTGTGAGCAGTACTTC.

A note on this clone: Within the sample, other DNA sequences also encode this same CDR3. The CDR3 DNA reads TGTGCCAGCAGCCTCGGGGGCTCCTACGAGCAGTACTTC. Protein sequence: CASSLGGSYEQYF. The chain joins TRBV27 to TRBJ2-7; weak D call: TRBD2 (6 bases). The germline gives CDR1 MNHEY, CDR2 SMNVEV (reference sequence). V was shortened by 6 bases and J by 0 bases, with 9 bases between the two germline ends. This CDR3 comprises 13 residues.

The chain combines TRBV27 with TRBJ2-7; 8 nucleotides align to TRBD1. V was pared by 3 bases and J by 4 bases, with 8 bases of the junction left unmatched. Germline assignment: CDR1 MNHEY and CDR2 SMNVEV (reference sequence). There are 15 residues in the CDR3. CDR3 coding DNA: TGTGCCAGCAGTTTTGTAGGACAGGGAAATTACGAGCAGTACTTC. It translates to CASSFVGQGNYEQYF.

The chain carries TRBV2 and TRBJ1-1; 7 bases line up with TRBD1. The V gene's germline CDR1 is SNHLY and CDR2 FYNNEI. J gave up 6 bases and V 3 bases, and 10 bases lay outside the gene matches. This CDR3 comprises 15 residues. The CDR3: CASSDRSRQGAEAFF. The CDR3 DNA follows: TGTGCCAGCAGTGATCGGTCCCGACAGGGCGCTGAAGCTTTCTTT.